These 26 T cell receptor beta chains share one sample of origin, sequenced in a study of T cell changes during pregnancy in multiple sclerosis. Data came from immunoSEQ multiplex PCR; TCRdb stores just in-frame clones and leaves some out. The table shows around 61,000 clones, with just under 90% occurring only once. Sequencing was done on a sample of peripheral blood from another person, used as feeder cells. Receptor source: a human donor whose cells served as feeder cells for cultures in a pregnancy study.

J is TRBJ1-3 and V is TRBV6-5, with D unresolved. This CDR3 is built from 14 residues. V was pared by 0 bases and J by 0 bases, with 3 bases between. Per germline, CDR1 MNHEY and CDR2 SVGAGI. This CDR3 is CASSYSSSGNTIYF. Here the CDR3 DNA reads TGTGCCAGCAGTTACTCGTCCTCTGGAAACACCATATATTTT.

The V gene is TRBV7-8, the J gene TRBJ2-6; TRBD1 matches 10 bases. Trimming cost V 5 bases and J 3 bases; bases outside gene matches: 7. This CDR3 region has 17 residues. Germline V gene lookup returns CDR1 SGHVS and CDR2 FQNEAQ. CDR3: CASSPGTGVNGANVLTF. CDR3 coding DNA: TGTGCCAGCAGCCCCGGGACAGGGGTCAATGGGGCCAACGTCCTGACTTTC.

The J gene is TRBJ2-1, the V gene TRBV5-1, with 10 bases lining up with TRBD2. The CDR3 loop spans 15 amino acids. Germline CDR1 SGHRS, CDR2 YFSETQ. V lost 5 bases and J lost 12; bases outside the gene matches: 14. DNA of the CDR3: TGCGCCAGCAGAAGCGGGCTAGCGGGGGACCCGGGGCAGTTCTTC. Encoded protein: CASRSGLAGDPGQFF.

This chain uses TRBV19 with TRBJ1-5; D might be TRBD1 (6 bases). This CDR3 region has 15 residues. The germline CDR1 and CDR2 sequences are LNHDA and SQIVND (reference sequence). V was pared by 5 bases and J by 6 bases, with 17 bases between. The CDR3 loop is CASSPLGLGAQPQHF. The CDR3 nucleotides read TGTGCCAGTAGTCCCCTCGGGTTGGGGGCTCAGCCCCAGCATTTT.

This clone was observed once. This chain connects TRBV5-4 to TRBJ1-1, with D unresolved. The CDR3 has 13 residues. With 1 base removed from V and 0 bases from J, the gap between germline ends came to 4 bases. Germline V gene sequence: CDR1 SGHNT, CDR2 YYREEE (reference sequence). The chain's CDR3 is CASSLRVNTEAFF. The DNA for the CDR3 is TGTGCCAGCAGCTTGCGGGTGAACACTGAAGCTTTCTTT. Full variable domain (missing parts from reference TRBV5-4 and TRBJ1-1): ETGVTQSPTHLIKTRGQQVTLRCSSQSGHNTVSWYQQALGQGPQFIFQYYREEENGRGNFPPRFSGLQFPNYSSELNVNALELDDSALYLCASSLRVNTEAFFGQGTRLTVV.

The chain joins TRBV7-9 to TRBJ2-1; D call uncertain. V was trimmed by 1 base and J by 10 bases, leaving 11 bases between them. In germline, CDR1 is SEHNR, CDR2 FQNEAQ (reference sequence). This CDR3 is 13 amino acids long. The CDR3 DNA is TGTGCCAGCAGCTTAGTGCGATTGGGCGAGCAGTTCTTC. It translates to CASSLVRLGEQFF.

The rearrangement links TRBV2 to TRBJ2-3; the match to TRBD1 covers 12 bases. Germline assignment: CDR1 SNHLY and CDR2 FYNNEI. The V and J ends lost 6 bases and 2 bases, in that order; junction bases with no gene match: 12. This CDR3 region has 18 residues. CDR3 sequence reads: CASSVGTGGRLATDTQYF. The CDR3 coding sequence is TGTGCCAGCAGCGTCGGGACAGGGGGCCGACTTGCCACAGATACGCAGTATTTT.

This sequence joins TRBV5-1 and TRBJ2-3, with 12 bases fitting TRBD1. Germline V gives CDR1 SGHRS, CDR2 YFSETQ. The CDR3 loop spans 16 amino acids. The V and J ends lost 4 bases and 6 bases, in that order; junction bases with no gene match: 9. This chain's CDR3 is CASSPQGQGAPDTQYF. For the CDR3, the DNA is TGCGCCAGCAGCCCTCAGGGACAGGGGGCGCCCGATACGCAGTATTTT.

The chain carries TRBV11-2 and TRBJ2-7, with D unclear. The ends were cut back, 0 bases at V and 0 bases at J, with 6 bases in the middle. Germline values: CDR1 SGHAT, CDR2 FQNNGV. The CDR3 consists of 14 residues. DNA for the CDR3: TGTGCCAGCAGCTTAGATTCTTCCTCCTACGAGCAGTACTTC. It yields the protein CASSLDSSSYEQYF.

The genes are TRBV28 and TRBJ1-4; D ambiguous. This CDR3 has 16 amino acids. The ends were cut back, 8 bases at V and 8 bases at J, with 24 bases in the middle. CDR1 and CDR2 (germline): MDHEN, SYDVKM. The CDR3 loop is CASAYPQGPEPEKLFF. CDR3 nucleotides: TGTGCCAGCGCCTACCCCCAAGGACCGGAACCAGAAAAACTGTTTTTT.

This chain links TRBV29-1 with TRBJ1-2; D possibly corresponds to TRBD1 (6 bases). Germline lookup yields CDR1 SQVTM and CDR2 ANQGSEA. The length of the CDR3 is 16 residues. V dropped 3 bases and J dropped 1 base, with 18 bases sitting between them. The chain's CDR3 is CSVERRTEGGNYGYTF. CDR3 coding DNA: TGCAGCGTTGAGCGAAGGACAGAGGGAGGTAACTATGGCTACACCTTC.

The V and J genes are TRBV30 and TRBJ2-5; 8 bases align to TRBD1. Germline V gene sequence: CDR1 GTSNPN, CDR2 SVGIG (reference sequence). The junction had 1 base not matched to a gene; V was cut back by 0 bases and J by 4 bases. This CDR3 has 13 residues. The CDR3 coding sequence is TGTGCCTGGAGTGTAACAGGGGGAGAGACCCAGTACTTC. Residues: CAWSVTGGETQYF.

V usage is TRBV19 and J usage is TRBJ2-5; 9 bases are a match to TRBD1. Germline lookup yields CDR1 LNHDA and CDR2 SQIVND (reference sequence). Trimming took 5 bases from V and 5 from J; bases not matched to a gene: 6. The CDR3 is made up of 14 amino acids. The CDR3 is CASSFTGGRETQYF. The CDR3 coding sequence is TGTGCCAGTAGTTTCACAGGGGGCCGGGAGACCCAGTACTTC.

This clone was seen just once. V is TRBV2 and J is TRBJ1-2; 9 bases map to TRBD1. This CDR3 region has 13 residues. V trimming: 9 bases; J trimming: 3 bases; junction bases outside the gene matches: 5. Germline CDR1 is SNHLY and CDR2 is FYNNEI. The CDR3 loop reads CASPTGGDYGYTF. The CDR3 DNA is TGTGCCAGTCCGACAGGGGGGGACTATGGCTACACCTTC.

This chain uses TRBV5-4 with TRBJ2-1; TRBD2 might be the D (6 bases). The CDR3 loop spans 16 amino acids. CDR1 SGHNT and CDR2 YYREEE come from the germline V gene (reference sequence). Trimming pared 4 bases from V and 6 bases from J, leaving 20 bases between. The CDR3 DNA is TGTGCCAGCAGCAAGAGTCAGCGGGCAGCATTCAATGAGCAGTTCTTC. Translated, it gives CASSKSQRAAFNEQFF.

This chain uses TRBV19 with TRBJ2-1, with TRBD2 matching 10 bases. This CDR3 spans 15 amino acids. Losses at the gene ends were 4 bases for V and 4 bases for J; bases not matched to a gene: 4. Germline V lookup: CDR1 LNHDA, CDR2 SQIVND (reference sequence). The CDR3 loop reads CASSSGTSDYNEQFF. The CDR3 DNA reads TGTGCCAGTAGTAGCGGGACTAGCGATTACAATGAGCAGTTCTTC.

CDR3 nucleotide sequence: TGTGCCAGCAGCTTAGATTCCGGAGATACGCAGTATTTT. It specifies CASSLDSGDTQYF. This chain uses TRBV11-2 with TRBJ2-3; D not resolved. CDR1 and CDR2 from the germline V gene are SGHAT and FQNNGV. V was trimmed by 0 bases and J by 5 bases, leaving 6 bases between them. The CDR3 totals 13 residues.

This rearrangement joins TRBV7-2 to TRBJ1-2; unclear D gene. The CDR3 runs 14 residues. Trimming shortened V by 6 bases and J by 5 bases, and 16 bases separated the two germline ends. Germline assignment: CDR1 SGHTA and CDR2 FQGNSA. The CDR3 DNA reads TGTGCCAGCAGGTCGGACTCCTTTGGGTATGGCTACACCTTC. This gives the protein CASRSDSFGYGYTF. The full variable domain, completed using reference TRBV7-2 and TRBJ1-2, is GAGVSQSPSNKVTEKGKDVELRCDPISGHTALYWYRQSLGQGLEFLIYFQGNSAPDKSGLPSDRFSAERTGGSVSTLTIQRTQQEDSAVYLCASRSDSFGYGYTFGSGTRLTVV.

V gene TRBV12-5 combines with J gene TRBJ2-3; 11 bases line up with TRBD2. Per the germline V gene, CDR1 is LGHNT and CDR2 is FRNRAP. The CDR3 extends over 17 amino acids. V trimming: 2 bases; J trimming: 5 bases; junction bases outside the gene matches: 9. CDR3 residues: CASGLLKLAGVGDTQYF. In nucleotides, the CDR3 is TGTGCTAGTGGTTTGCTCAAACTAGCGGGAGTTGGAGATACGCAGTATTTT.

This chain links TRBV7-8 with TRBJ2-5; D gene unclear. Trimming cost V 2 bases and J 6 bases, with 16 bases left between them. The CDR3 length is 15 residues. The germline V gene encodes CDR1 SGHVS and CDR2 FQNEAQ. The CDR3 sequence: CASSLTVGLVKTQYF. The CDR3 DNA follows: TGTGCCAGCAGCTTAACCGTGGGCTTAGTGAAGACCCAGTACTTC.

The chain couples TRBV5-1 to TRBJ2-1, with D perhaps given as TRBD1 or TRBD2 (5 bases each). The CDR3 totals 14 residues. Germline V gene data show CDR1 as SGHRS and CDR2 as YFSETQ. The V gene lost 3 bases and the J gene lost 7 bases, with 14 bases spanning the gap. The CDR3: CASSWDGPGNEQFF. The CDR3 coding sequence is TGCGCCAGCAGCTGGGACGGGCCCGGGAATGAGCAGTTCTTC. The whole variable domain, filled in from reference TRBV5-1 and TRBJ2-1, reads KAGVTQTPRYLIKTRGQQVTLSCSPISGHRSVSWYQQTPGQGLQFLFEYFSETQRNKGNFPGRFSGRQFSNSRSEMNVSTLELGDSALYLCASSWDGPGNEQFFGPGTRLTVL.

The chain uses TRBV5-6 and TRBJ2-1; TRBD2 matches 12 bases. The ends lost 4 bases at V and 2 bases at J; junction bases unmatched: 4. Germline V lookup: CDR1 SGHDT, CDR2 YYEEEE. This CDR3 region has 16 residues. CDR3 sequence: CASSLTSGRPYNEQFF. The CDR3 bases are TGTGCCAGCAGCCTAACTAGCGGGAGGCCCTACAATGAGCAGTTCTTC.

The rearrangement links TRBV7-2 to TRBJ2-3; D not resolved. Germline V gives CDR1 SGHTA, CDR2 FQGNSA. This CDR3 contains 14 residues. V was clipped by 2 bases and J by 3 bases, with 9 bases between them. CDR3 nucleotide sequence: TGTGCCAGCAGCTTACGGACCTATACAGATACGCAGTATTTT. Translation gives CASSLRTYTDTQYF.

This chain joins TRBV7-2 and TRBJ1-5, with TRBD1 matching 8 bases. Germline V CDR1 and CDR2: SGHTA, FQGNSA. The CDR3 extends over 14 amino acids. J lost 5 bases, V lost 5 bases, and 5 bases had no gene match. CDR3 DNA: TGTGCCAGCAGCGCTTACAGGGGGGATCAGCCCCAGCATTTT. It specifies CASSAYRGDQPQHF.

This clone was counted a single time. The chain is built from TRBV6-1 and TRBJ2-7; a weak D match, TRBD1 (6 bases). Deletions cut 7 bases from V and 7 bases from J, with 14 bases between. CDR3 length equals 12 residues. Germline V gives CDR1 MNHNS, CDR2 SASEGT. The CDR3, as DNA: TGTGCCAGCATCCAACAGGGAAGGGAGCAGTACTTC. Translating gives CASIQQGREQYF.

The chain combines TRBV19 with TRBJ2-3; maybe TRBD1 (5 bases). V was cut by 5 bases and J by 4 bases, with 10 bases left in between. Germline V gene data show CDR1 as LNHDA and CDR2 as SQIVND (reference sequence). CDR3 length equals 13 residues. The CDR3 reads CASSAGFPDTQYF. The DNA of the CDR3 is TGTGCCAGTAGTGCAGGGTTCCCAGATACGCAGTATTTT.